This paragraph covers one TCR beta chain sequence. As yet, its antigen is unknown. The same CDR3 arises from other DNA sequences in this sample as well. This specimen comes from a study of shared clonotypes between healthy human individuals. Notes on the study in general: Naive subsets generally had larger estimated richness than memory subsets.

Only in-frame clones appear in the TCRdb table, and some are missing; sequencing was by immunoSEQ multiplex PCR. This sample carries approximately 640,000 clones, roughly 87% of them seen once, and the ten largest clones take 30% to 40%. V lost 3 bases to trimming and J lost 4 bases, with 7 bases between them. The V gene's germline CDR1 is MNHEY and CDR2 SMNVEV (reference sequence). This CDR3 contains 13 residues. Material for sequencing was memory CD8+ T cells from PBMCs. The subset was: CD45RO+ cells pooled with CCR7-negative TemRA cells. This chain uses TRBV27 with TRBJ1-5, with D possibly TRBD1 on 5 matching bases. The TCR sequence derives from a man aged 18 to 30 in good health. Some clones in this sample may be carry-over from other donors' samples. As DNA, the CDR3 is TGTGCCAGCAGTTTTGGGGGAAATCAGCCCCAGCATTTT. Its protein is CASSFGGNQPQHF.